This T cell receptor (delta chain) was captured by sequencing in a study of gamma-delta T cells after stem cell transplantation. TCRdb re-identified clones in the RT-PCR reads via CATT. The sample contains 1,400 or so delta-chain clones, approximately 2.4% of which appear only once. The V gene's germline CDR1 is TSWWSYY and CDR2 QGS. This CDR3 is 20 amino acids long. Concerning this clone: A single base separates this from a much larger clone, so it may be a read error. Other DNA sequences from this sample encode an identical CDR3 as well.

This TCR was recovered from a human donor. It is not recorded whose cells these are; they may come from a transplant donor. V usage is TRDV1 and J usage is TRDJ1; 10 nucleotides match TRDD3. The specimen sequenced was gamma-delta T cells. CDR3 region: CALGVPAWYWGIGANDKLIF. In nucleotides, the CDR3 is TGTGCCCTTGGGGTACCCGCCTGGTACTGGGGGATCGGCGCGAACGATAAACTCATCTTT.